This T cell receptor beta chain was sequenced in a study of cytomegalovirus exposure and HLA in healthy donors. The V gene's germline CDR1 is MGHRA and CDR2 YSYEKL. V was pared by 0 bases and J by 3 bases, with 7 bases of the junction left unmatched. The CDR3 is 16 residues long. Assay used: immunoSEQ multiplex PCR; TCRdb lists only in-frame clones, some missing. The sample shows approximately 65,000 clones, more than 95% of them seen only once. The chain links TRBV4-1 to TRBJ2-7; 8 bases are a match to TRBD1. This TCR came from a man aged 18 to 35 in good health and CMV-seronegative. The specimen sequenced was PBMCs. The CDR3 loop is CASSQDPEQGGYEQYF. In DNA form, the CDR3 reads TGCGCCAGCAGCCAAGACCCTGAACAGGGGGGCTACGAGCAGTACTTC.